The present entry profiles one T cell receptor (beta chain) with its context. Its target antigen remains unknown. Nothing much larger sits one base from this clone, and base qualities are not available. From each donor, a single peripheral blood sample of about 110 mL on average was drawn into heparinised tubes. Using a panel that included CD45RO, CCR7, CD25, CD127, CD95 and CD27, naive, central memory, regulatory and stem cell-like memory CD4+ T cells were sorted on a BD FACSAria II. A purity above 95% was achieved for all sorted populations. PBMCs were separated immediately by Lymphoprep density gradient centrifugation and were stained directly, without being cultured. To minimize batch effects, samples were stained and sorted in pairs, one healthy donor with one patient per experiment. The High Capacity cDNA Reverse Transcription Kit was used to reverse transcribe all of the isolated RNA, meaning that expressed TCRB transcripts were what got sequenced. Naive, central memory and regulatory T cell samples underwent deep immunoSEQ sequencing, averaging about 3.57 million total reads per sample. Sorted cells were lysed in RLT buffer and RNA was extracted with DNase-treated RNeasy Micro or Mini kits, depending on cell number. Each cell subset was processed on its own to prevent cross-contamination, while patient and healthy donor samples were processed together. Using the immunoSEQ multiplex PCR, TCRB sequences were amplified from cDNA into 87-bp fragments spanning the CDR3 region. Sequencing of the amplicons was done on the Illumina HiSeq platform. The source study handled its data this way. PCR bias was corrected computationally using synthetic template baselines, and reads within Hamming distance 2 were collapsed, with unmergeable singletons discarded. By aligning reads against IMGT, V, D and J genes, CDR3 length, and insertions or deletions at six rearrangement sites were assigned. Within each subset, clonotype counts were normalized to the number of sorted cells before true diversity and Gini coefficients were calculated with the tcR R package. The overlap coefficient, calculated on TCRB nucleotide sequences, was used to quantify repertoire sharing. As a proxy for the pre-selection repertoire, out-of-frame TCRB sequences from naive cells were analyzed. TCRdb obtained this table from immuneACCESS and retained in-frame rearrangements with V and J assigned. These tables miss some clones; where compared with another copy, unresolved V genes account for less than half of the shortfall, and the remainder is unexplained. The V and J calls and clone size come from that table; D and trimming were worked out from the DNA. The table for this sample lists fewer than 900,000 clones; about a sixth of them were counted only once. The ten most abundant clones make up around 0.02% of the sample.

These data originate in a study of beta chain features in type 1 diabetes (dated by TCRdb to the late 2010s). At the level of the whole study: Patients and healthy donors did not differ in mean age, gender distribution, total cell number or subset yield. The study compared the TCRB repertoires of sorted circulating CD4+ T cell subsets in recently diagnosed type 1 diabetes patients with those in matched healthy donors. Across all samples, about 110 million sorted cells were examined, and cell number per subset correlated strongly with RNA yield. Naive and central memory subsets were obtained from all 30 or so donors, but regulatory and stem cell-like memory subsets were isolated from only 8 patients and roughly eight healthy donors. What the study reported, not specific to this receptor: Shorter templates might be favored by PCR, yet because patient and control samples were amplified and corrected together, any such skew would affect both groups equally. HLA sub-analyses involved small numbers of individuals, so any influence of HLA type on TCRB rearrangement remained unresolved. At VDJ recombination sites, type 1 diabetes patients had fewer insertions and more deleted nucleotides, which implies abnormalities in thymic rearrangement. The naive, central memory and regulatory TCRB repertoires appeared to resemble one another more closely among patients than among healthy donors. Because cDNA rather than genomic DNA was sequenced, highly expressing activated cells could have been over-represented, although no difference in activation and CD3 levels was found between groups. A moderate but significant shortening of TCRB CDR3 length was observed in type 1 diabetes patients in all four CD4+ subsets.

This TCR derives from a woman younger than 30 in good health. Material for sequencing was naive CD4+ T cells from blood. The cell subset or site label, read with the paper, signifies: true naive CD4+ T cells.

The CDR3 sequence is CASRSATGSYNEQFF. The bases are TGCGCCAGCAGGTCCGCGACAGGCTCCTACAATGAGCAGTTCTTC. The chain joins TRBV5-1 to TRBJ2-1, and perhaps TRBD1 as D gene, on 6 matching bases. From the germline V gene, CDR1 is SGHRS and CDR2 is YFSETQ. V is cut by 5 bases and J by 0 bases, and the space between the germline ends is 12 bases. Spanning cysteine to phenylalanine, the CDR3 consists of 15 amino acids. Just CDR3 DNA is preserved here, 45 bases in frame from base 1.